Listed here are 29 T cell receptor beta chains from one sample, sequenced in a study of cytomegalovirus exposure and HLA in healthy donors. The PCR used 60 Vbeta and 13 Jbeta primers. Some clones are missing from TCRdb's copy, which holds only in-frame ones; the method was immunoSEQ multiplex PCR. Here the sample spans some 65,000 clones, approximately 68% being singletons. Source material: PBMCs. These receptors all come from a woman aged 25 to 39 in good health and CMV-seronegative.

The rearrangement uses TRBV11-2 and TRBJ2-5, with 8 bases aligning to TRBD1. Looked up from germline, CDR1 is SGHAT and CDR2 is FQNNGV. V shed 6 bases, J shed 4 bases, and the junction held 13 bases outside the gene matches. CDR3 length equals 16 residues. As DNA, the CDR3 is TGTGCCAGCAGTTACGTCGGGACAGGAGAAGGAGAGACCCAGTACTTC. This codes for CASSYVGTGEGETQYF.

The J gene is TRBJ2-1, the V gene TRBV6-4; tentative D call: TRBD2 (6 bases). Looked up from germline, CDR1 is MRHNA and CDR2 is SNTAGT. Trimming took off 0 bases at V and 0 bases at J, with 6 bases between the two ends. CDR3 length equals 15 residues. CDR3 amino acids: CASSDSSGSYNEQFF. CDR3 coding DNA: TGTGCCAGCAGTGACTCTAGCGGCTCCTACAATGAGCAGTTCTTC.

The V gene is TRBV27, the J gene TRBJ2-7, with TRBD1 identical over 8 bases. This CDR3 has 13 amino acids. Losses at the gene ends were 6 bases for V and 7 bases for J; bases not matched to a gene: 8. Germline V CDR1 and CDR2: MNHEY, SMNVEV (reference sequence). The CDR3 DNA reads TGTGCCAGCAGAGGACAGGGATGGTGGGAGCAGTACTTC. Its protein is CASRGQGWWEQYF.

This clone was seen a few times. The gene calls are TRBV2 and TRBJ1-1; D ambiguous. V dropped 5 bases and J dropped 0 bases, with 7 bases sitting between them. Germline V CDR1 and CDR2: SNHLY, FYNNEI. This CDR3 region has 13 residues. CDR3 DNA sequence: TGTGCCAGCAGTCGGGGTTTGAACACTGAAGCTTTCTTT. As protein: CASSRGLNTEAFF.

The chain combines TRBV25-1 with TRBJ1-1; 10 nucleotides line up with TRBD1. J lost 1 base, V lost 3 bases, and 2 bases had no gene match. The CDR3 is 15 amino acids. The germline CDR1 and CDR2 sequences are MGHDK and SYGVNS. CDR3 in DNA: TGTGCCAGCAGTGAGGACAGGGGGACGAACACTGAAGCTTTCTTT. Protein sequence: CASSEDRGTNTEAFF.

With regard to this clone: A read error likely explains this, since a far larger clone differs by one base. The J gene is TRBJ1-1, the V gene TRBV28; D might be TRBD1 (6 bases). Germline V gene lookup returns CDR1 MDHEN and CDR2 SYDVKM. The V and J ends lost 2 bases and 2 bases respectively, with 12 bases between them. The CDR3 spans 15 residues. CDR3 nucleotides: TGTGCCAGCAGTTTAAGGACAGAGATAAACACTGAAGCTTTCTTT. As protein: CASSLRTEINTEAFF.

Of note for this clone: The conserved phenylalanine or tryptophan normally closing the CDR3 is absent here, so this likely arose from a read error. V is TRBV28 and J is TRBJ1-2, with 10 bases matching TRBD1. Germline V gene data show CDR1 as MDHEN and CDR2 as SYDVKM. The V and J ends lost 8 bases and 5 bases, in that order; junction bases with no gene match: 11. The CDR3 is made up of 15 amino acids. The CDR3 spells CASRGTGVVVYGYTV. The CDR3 nucleotides read TGTGCCAGCCGAGGGACAGGGGTCGTGGTGTATGGCTACACCGTC.

The genes are TRBV7-9 and TRBJ2-2; perhaps TRBD2 as D (6 bases). Germline CDR1 and CDR2: SEHNR and FQNEAQ (reference sequence). This CDR3 is 14 amino acids long. Trimming left V 7 bases short and J 2 bases short, with 11 bases between. The CDR3, as DNA: TGTGCCAGCACCGTCGGGGGTAACACCGGGGAGCTGTTTTTT. Encoded protein: CASTVGGNTGELFF.

J is TRBJ1-1 and V is TRBV5-1; TRBD1 might be the D (6 bases). Between the trimmed V and J ends, which lost 5 bases and 3 bases, there was a span of 11 bases. CDR1 is SGHRS, CDR2 YFSETQ, per germline. The CDR3 extends over 13 amino acids. The chain's CDR3 is CASRTGRDTEAFF. CDR3 DNA sequence: TGCGCCAGCAGAACAGGGAGGGACACTGAAGCTTTCTTT.

The rearrangement uses TRBV21-1 and TRBJ1-1; the table assigns TRBD1, which was not confirmed against the DNA. TRBV21-1 is a recognized pseudogene. This CDR3 contains 17 residues. CDR3 DNA sequence: TGTGCCAGCATCTTACCGAAGCCGTGGACAGTAAACACTGAAGCTTTCTTT. It specifies CASILPKPWTVNTEAFF.

This clone was seen a single time. The chain recombines TRBV6-5 with TRBJ1-1; TRBD1 matches 8 bases. The trim removed 7 bases at V and 0 bases at J, leaving 4 bases unmatched. CDR1 is MNHEY and CDR2 is SVGAGI in the germline V gene. This CDR3 spans 14 amino acids. The CDR3 sequence: CASIRTGMNTEAFF. CDR3 nucleotide sequence: TGTGCCAGCATACGGACAGGGATGAACACTGAAGCTTTCTTT.

The chain joins TRBV10-3 to TRBJ2-7; the D is unclear. Germline loops: CDR1 ENHRY, CDR2 SYGVKD. This CDR3 comprises 12 residues. The V gene lost 10 bases and the J gene lost 2 bases, with 12 bases spanning the gap. This CDR3 reads CATAGSPYEQYF. The CDR3 DNA reads as TGTGCCACGGCCGGGTCTCCCTACGAGCAGTACTTC.

The V call is TRBV16, the J call TRBJ2-7; TRBD2 matches 7 bases. Germline V gene sequence: CDR1 KGHSY, CDR2 FQNENV. This CDR3 has 14 residues. V dropped 4 bases and J dropped 5; count of bases not matched to a gene: 8. The CDR3 coding sequence is TGTGCCAGCAGCCCTAAGGCGGGGGACCACGAGCAGTACTTC. Its translation: CASSPKAGDHEQYF.

This clone was counted a single time. The rearrangement uses TRBV18 and TRBJ2-7; the D is unclear. The V end lost 3 bases, the J end lost 0 bases, and 15 bases lay between the germline ends. From germline, CDR1 is KGHSH and CDR2 LQKENI. This CDR3 contains 16 residues. CDR3 sequence: CASSPVDGATSYEQYF. CDR3 coding DNA: TGTGCCAGCTCACCTGTTGACGGAGCTACCTCCTACGAGCAGTACTTC.

The J gene is TRBJ2-7, the V gene TRBV15, with D possibly matching TRBD2 (6 bases). CDR3 length equals 14 residues. The germline V gene has CDR1 LNHNV and CDR2 YYDKDF (reference sequence). The V and J ends lost 4 bases and 4 bases respectively, with 14 bases between them. CDR3 DNA sequence: TGTGCCACCAGCAAGGTGGGGGGTGGTTACGAGCAGTACTTC. It codes for CATSKVGGGYEQYF.

In this sample, this clone turned up a few times. This sequence joins TRBV6-5 and TRBJ1-2, with TRBD1 as a possible D gene (6 bases). The CDR3 contains 15 residues. Germline values: CDR1 MNHEY, CDR2 SVGAGI. The V end lost 2 bases, the J end lost 4 bases, and 14 bases lay between the germline ends. This CDR3 is CASSYGQGHSYGYTF. Written as DNA, the CDR3 is TGTGCCAGCAGTTACGGTCAGGGGCACTCCTATGGCTACACCTTC.

This clone came up a few times. V is TRBV5-1 and J is TRBJ2-1, with D possibly being TRBD2 (5 bases). Germline V lookup: CDR1 SGHRS, CDR2 YFSETQ. The CDR3 spans 16 residues. Trimming stripped 4 bases from V and 4 bases from J, with 18 bases between. The CDR3 loop is CASSPPRPSQYNEQFF. CDR3 sequence (DNA): TGCGCCAGCAGCCCACCCCGCCCTAGCCAATACAATGAGCAGTTCTTC.

The V gene is TRBV27, the J gene TRBJ2-3, with 9 bases fitting TRBD2. Germline trimming cut 6 bases from V and 5 bases from J; bases unmatched to any gene: 12. CDR3 length: 16 amino acids. Germline V gene data show CDR1 as MNHEY and CDR2 as SMNVEV (reference sequence). Here the CDR3 reads CASRQVAGGPGDTQYF. The CDR3 nucleotides read TGTGCCAGCAGACAAGTGGCGGGGGGGCCAGGAGATACGCAGTATTTT.

The CDR3 region is CASSDGEGRNTEAFF. The CDR3 DNA reads as TGTGCCAGCTCAGACGGGGAGGGGCGGAACACTGAAGCTTTCTTT. J is TRBJ1-1 and V is TRBV18; D might be TRBD1 (5 bases). The V and J ends lost 5 bases and 1 base respectively, with 14 bases between them. The V gene's germline CDR1 is KGHSH and CDR2 LQKENI. The CDR3 has 15 amino acids.

V usage is TRBV27 and J usage is TRBJ2-7, with D possibly being TRBD2 (7 bases). The germline V gene has CDR1 MNHEY and CDR2 SMNVEV (reference sequence). The V end was cut by 6 bases, the J end by 0 bases, with 12 bases between. The CDR3 contains 14 residues. The CDR3 DNA reads as TGTGCCAGCAGGGGCGGGGGCGACTCCTACGAGCAGTACTTC. As protein: CASRGGGDSYEQYF.

The rearrangement joins TRBV2 to TRBJ1-2; 11 bases agree with TRBD1. Germline V gives CDR1 SNHLY, CDR2 FYNNEI. J lost 4 bases, V lost 4 bases, and 5 bases had no gene match. This CDR3 is 15 amino acids long. The DNA for the CDR3 is TGTGCCAGCAGTGGCCGGACAGGGGGCGCCTATGGCTACACCTTC. It yields the protein CASSGRTGGAYGYTF.

The V call is TRBV7-9, the J call TRBJ1-1; the match to TRBD1 covers 7 bases. The CDR3 totals 16 residues. Losses at the gene ends were 4 bases for V and 3 bases for J; bases not matched to a gene: 11. Germline V gives CDR1 SEHNR, CDR2 FQNEAQ (reference sequence). CDR3 in DNA: TGTGCCAGCAGCTCGCGCCCGACAGGGACCGACACTGAAGCTTTCTTT. It codes for CASSSRPTGTDTEAFF.

A single count supports this clone. V is TRBV28 and J is TRBJ1-6, with 9 nucleotides matching TRBD1. Germline CDR1 reads MDHEN; CDR2 reads SYDVKM. V shed 7 bases, J shed 12 bases, and the junction held 13 bases outside the gene matches. This CDR3 is 15 amino acids long. CDR3 region: CASIGDREELGPLHF. CDR3 DNA: TGTGCCAGCATAGGGGACAGGGAGGAGCTCGGACCCCTCCACTTT.

This clone has a handful of counts. The chain is built from TRBV5-4 and TRBJ2-1; no clear D. Germline CDR1 SGHNT, CDR2 YYREEE (reference sequence). Trimming stripped 4 bases from V and 5 bases from J, with 4 bases between. This CDR3 spans 11 amino acids. This chain's CDR3 is CASSEHNEQFF. CDR3 nucleotides: TGTGCCAGCAGCGAGCACAATGAGCAGTTCTTC.

This clone came up a few times. The chain recombines TRBV5-1 with TRBJ2-3, with TRBD2 matching 8 bases. CDR3 length: 15 amino acids. CDR1 is SGHRS, CDR2 YFSETQ, per germline. V lost 2 bases to trimming and J lost 2 bases; unmatched junction nucleotides: 4. The CDR3 DNA follows: TGCGCCAGCAGCTTAGGCGGGGGGACCACAGATACGCAGTATTTT. This codes for CASSLGGGTTDTQYF.

The chain has TRBV28 and TRBJ2-7; tentatively, D is TRBD1 (6 bases). There are 13 residues in the CDR3. The germline V gene encodes CDR1 MDHEN and CDR2 SYDVKM. The V end was cut by 6 bases, the J end by 3 bases, with 12 bases between. This CDR3 is CASRQGFFYEQYF. The CDR3 DNA is TGTGCCAGCAGACAGGGATTCTTCTACGAGCAGTACTTC.

This clone was observed a few times. The J gene is TRBJ1-1, the V gene TRBV10-3; D is unclear. This CDR3 region has 13 residues. Germline V gene sequence: CDR1 ENHRY, CDR2 SYGVKD. Trimming took off 8 bases at V and 1 base at J, with 11 bases between the two ends. CDR3 amino acids: CAISRVQNTEAFF. The CDR3, as DNA: TGTGCCATCTCGCGGGTTCAGAACACTGAAGCTTTCTTT.

V usage is TRBV11-2 and J usage is TRBJ2-2, with 8 nucleotides matching TRBD1. CDR3 size: 15 residues. The V gene end was trimmed by 5 bases and the J gene end by 3 bases; junction bases not matched to a gene: 5. Germline assignment: CDR1 SGHAT and CDR2 FQNNGV. CDR3 region: CASSPRQGHTGELFF. The CDR3 DNA is TGTGCCAGCAGCCCGCGACAGGGGCACACCGGGGAGCTGTTTTTT. Drawing the rest from reference TRBV11-2 and TRBJ2-2, the complete variable domain is EAGVAQSPRYKIIEKRQSVAFWCNPISGHATLYWYQQILGQGPKLLIQFQNNGVVDDSQLPKDRFSAERLKGVDSTLKIQPAKLEDSAVYLCASSPRQGHTGELFFGEGSRLTVL.

V and J are TRBV21-1 and TRBJ2-5; the table's D call of TRBD2 was not tested on the DNA. TRBV21-1 is noted as a pseudogene. The CDR3 consists of 18 residues. CDR3: CASSLTSGGPPRKVSQYF. The CDR3 nucleotides are TGTGCCAGCAGCCTGACTAGCGGGGGACCCCCGCGCAAAGTGTCCCAGTACTTC.